The sequence of this TCR beta chain was determined in a study of post-analysis software for immune sequencing data. Notes on the study in general: In multiple sclerosis, normalized Chao1 diversity was significantly below that of controls. Same-batch samples co-clustered strongly by F measure.

Remarks on this clonotype: Its antigen is unidentified.

cDNA libraries for TCR beta contained unique molecular identifiers. A few hundred thousand cDNA molecules came from about 1 to 10 million T cells. MiXCR, run by TCRdb on the PCR reads, gives a single entry per CDR3 protein. This table holds more than 500,000 distinct CDR3 sequences, around 34% found once. The sample comprised blood. The TCR sequence derives from a girl younger than 18 with multiple sclerosis.

The DNA of the CDR3 is TGTGCCAGCAGCTCACGGACAGGGAACCAGCCCCAGCATTTT. It yields the protein CASSSRTGNQPQHF. This sequence joins TRBV7-8 and TRBJ1-5; 8 bases are a match to TRBD1. The ends lost 4 bases at V and 7 bases at J; junction bases unmatched: 6. This CDR3 is built from 14 residues. Looked up from germline, CDR1 is SGHVS and CDR2 is FQNEAQ.